The 23 T cell receptor beta chains below all came from one sample that was sequenced in a study of blood T cells in healthy people across ages. The second PCR ran roughly 6 to 11 cycles with a sample-barcoded 5' primer and J-beta primers. Each CDR3 protein gets one entry after TCRdb re-called the 5' RACE reads with MiXCR. The profile shows roughly 700,000 distinct CDR3 sequences, around 25% of them singletons. These data also formed part of another study, on T cells of mothers and their children.

Sequenced material: blood. The receptors stem from a boy younger than 18 in good health.

There are many counts of this clonotype. The rearrangement links TRBV28 to TRBJ2-7; D call uncertain. From germline, CDR1 is MDHEN and CDR2 SYDVKM. Trimming cost V 3 bases and J 5 bases, with 8 bases left between them. There are 12 residues in the CDR3. CDR3 region: CASSFRSNEQYF. As DNA, the CDR3 is TGTGCCAGCAGTTTCAGGAGTAACGAGCAGTACTTC.

The gene calls are TRBV12-3 or TRBV12-4 and TRBJ2-7, with TRBD1 matching 10 bases. Trimming took 3 bases from V and 1 from J; bases not matched to a gene: 6. The CDR3 has 16 residues. The CDR3 region has the DNA TGTGCCAGCAGTTTTTCTTCGGGACAGGGGTCCTACGAGCAGTACTTC. It codes for CASSFSSGQGSYEQYF.

J is TRBJ1-2 and V is TRBV12-3 or TRBV12-4, with D perhaps matching TRBD1 (6 bases). V lost 6 bases, J lost 3 bases, and 14 bases lay in between. The CDR3 has 14 residues. DNA of the CDR3: TGTGCCAGCAGATCGCAGGGGATAGACTATGGCTACACCTTC. This encodes CASRSQGIDYGYTF.

This clonotype appeared a few times. V gene TRBV20-1 combines with J gene TRBJ1-3; D is perhaps TRBD1 (5 bases). This CDR3 has 13 amino acids. V shed 5 bases and J shed 0 bases, with 8 bases lying between them. Germline V gene lookup returns CDR1 DFQATT and CDR2 SNEGSKA (reference sequence). Written as DNA, the CDR3 is TGCAGTGCTTGGGACCTCTCTGGAAACACCATATATTTT. It is translated as CSAWDLSGNTIYF.

V gene TRBV12-3 or TRBV12-4 combines with J gene TRBJ2-1; D might be TRBD2 (5 bases). This CDR3 is 13 amino acids long. Trimming removed 2 bases at V and 7 bases at J, with 9 bases between. CDR3 sequence: CASSLLAYNEQFF. For the CDR3, the DNA is TGTGCCAGCAGTTTACTAGCATATAATGAGCAGTTCTTC.

This clonotype appeared a few times. The DNA for the CDR3 is TGTGCTAGTGGTTTGGTAGCGGGTGATACGCAGTATTTT. Its translation: CASGLVAGDTQYF. The chain couples TRBV12-5 to TRBJ2-3; tentative D call: TRBD2 (6 bases). This CDR3 is built from 13 residues. Trimming removed 0 bases from V and 6 bases from J, with 7 bases in between. Germline CDR1 is LGHNT and CDR2 is FRNRAP.

This clonotype was seen only a few times. The chain has TRBV15 and TRBJ2-1, with TRBD2 matching 7 bases. Looked up from germline, CDR1 is LNHNV and CDR2 is YYDKDF (reference sequence). This CDR3 has 18 amino acids. The junction had 9 bases not matched to a gene; V was cut back by 0 bases and J by 1 base. The CDR3 loop is CATSRDLSGSASYNEQFF. The CDR3 coding sequence is TGTGCCACCAGCAGAGATCTTAGCGGGTCGGCGTCCTACAATGAGCAGTTCTTC.

The J gene is TRBJ1-1, the V gene TRBV28; D is possibly TRBD1 (5 bases). Trimming removed 5 bases at V and 5 bases at J, with 21 bases between. The CDR3 covers 16 residues. Per germline, CDR1 MDHEN and CDR2 SYDVKM. CDR3 DNA: TGTGCCAGCAGTCCTCCCCGACAGAGTATGGGGACTGAAGCTTTCTTT. It yields the protein CASSPPRQSMGTEAFF. The full variable domain, in which reference TRBV28 and TRBJ1-1 provide the parts outside the CDR3, is DVKVTQSSRYLVKRTGEKVFLECVQDMDHENMFWYRQDPGLGLRLIYFSYDVKMKEKGDIPEGYSVSREKKERFSLILESASTNQTSMYLCASSPPRQSMGTEAFFGQGTRLTVV.

This chain uses TRBV20-1 with TRBJ2-3; D is undetermined. This CDR3 comprises 14 residues. CDR1 is DFQATT, CDR2 SNEGSKA, per germline (reference sequence). Trimming took off 5 bases at V and 1 base at J, with 13 bases between the two ends. CDR3 region: CSAPQSYRTDTQYF. The CDR3, as DNA: TGCAGTGCTCCACAGTCTTACCGCACAGATACGCAGTATTTT.

This clonotype has just a few counts. The rearrangement joins TRBV5-1 to TRBJ2-5; TRBD2 is a possible D gene (6 bases). The V gene's germline CDR1 is SGHRS and CDR2 YFSETQ. The V and J ends lost 5 bases and 5 bases respectively, with 13 bases between them. This CDR3 has 13 amino acids. CDR3 residues: CASREGLEETQYF. CDR3 in DNA: TGCGCCAGCAGAGAGGGACTGGAGGAGACCCAGTACTTC.

The chain joins TRBV7-9 to TRBJ1-1; weak D call: TRBD1 (5 bases). Trimming left V 4 bases short and J 0 bases short, with 18 bases between. The germline CDR1 and CDR2 sequences are SEHNR and FQNEAQ (reference sequence). The CDR3 has 17 residues. The CDR3 nucleotides read TGTGCCAGCAGCTCCTCCCTGGGGGTGACTATGAACACTGAAGCTTTCTTT. It encodes CASSSSLGVTMNTEAFF.

This clonotype has a single count. This chain uses TRBV28 with TRBJ2-1; a possible D gene is TRBD1 (5 bases). The CDR3 length is 10 residues. Germline V lookup: CDR1 MDHEN, CDR2 SYDVKM. The CDR3 DNA is TGTGCTTCTGGGGCCAATGAGCAGTTCTTC. Translation: CASGANEQFF.

This clonotype was seen at least ten times. V gene TRBV7-2 combines with J gene TRBJ2-5; D not resolved. Germline CDR1 reads SGHTA; CDR2 reads FQGNSA. The V end lost 1 base, the J end lost 5 bases, and 8 bases lay between the germline ends. The CDR3 consists of 13 residues. CDR3 protein: CASSLGVGETQYF. The CDR3 DNA reads as TGTGCCAGCAGCTTAGGGGTAGGGGAGACCCAGTACTTC.

This clonotype occurred a few times. This chain links TRBV3-1 with TRBJ1-2; TRBD1 aligns across 9 bases. Losses at the gene ends were 3 bases for V and 6 bases for J; bases not matched to a gene: 5. The germline V gene encodes CDR1 LGHDT and CDR2 YNNKEL (reference sequence). The CDR3 sequence is 14 residues long. CDR3 DNA sequence: TGTGCCAGCAGCCATCGGACAGGGGAAGATGGCTACACCTTC. Encoded protein: CASSHRTGEDGYTF.

The chain has TRBV11-2 and TRBJ2-2, with D unclear. With 0 bases removed from V and 2 bases from J, the gap between germline ends came to 4 bases. Germline CDR1 and CDR2: SGHAT and FQNNGV. This CDR3 comprises 14 residues. The CDR3 sequence: CASSLEANTGELFF. CDR3 DNA sequence: TGTGCCAGCAGCTTAGAGGCTAACACCGGGGAGCTGTTTTTT.

This clonotype was counted only a few times. CDR3 nucleotides: TGCAGTGCTTTCCTGACGGCCCACTCCTACAATGAGCAGTTCTTC. This encodes CSAFLTAHSYNEQFF. The chain carries TRBV20-1 and TRBJ2-1; D not resolved. V lost 5 bases to trimming and J lost 0 bases, with 14 bases between them. This CDR3 has 15 amino acids. Germline loops: CDR1 DFQATT, CDR2 SNEGSKA (reference sequence).

This clonotype has ten or more counts. Relative to the germline gene, one junction end is altered; a read error may explain this. As DNA, the CDR3 is TGTGCCAGCAGTTTGGGACTAGCGGAACAAGAGACCCAGTACTTC. Translating gives CASSLGLAEQETQYF. The gene calls are TRBV5-1 and TRBJ2-5; 11 positions agree with TRBD2. The length of the CDR3 is 15 residues. Per germline, CDR1 SGHRS and CDR2 YFSETQ.

The V call is TRBV7-2, the J call TRBJ2-5; TRBD1 might be the D (5 bases). Judging by the DNA end, TRBJ2-7 fits better; the J call may be wrong. Germline lookup yields CDR1 SGHTA and CDR2 FQGNSA. The CDR3 is made up of 15 amino acids. The CDR3, as DNA: TGTGCCAGCAGCCCGACAGTCAGCAGCTCCTACGAGCAGTACTTC. This codes for CASSPTVSSSYEQYF.

The chain recombines TRBV9 with TRBJ2-1, with 9 bases that match TRBD1. The closer fit of TRBJ2-7 to the DNA end suggests the J call may be wrong. Germline V gene sequence: CDR1 SGDLS, CDR2 YYNGEE. The CDR3 has 14 residues. CDR3 sequence (DNA): TGTGCCAGCAGCGCTACAGGGGGCGACTACGAGCAGTACTTC. It is translated as CASSATGGDYEQYF.

The chain links TRBV4-3 to TRBJ2-5, with D perhaps TRBD1 or TRBD2 (6 bases each). The CDR3 totals 15 residues. The V gene lost 0 bases and the J gene lost 5 bases, with 13 bases spanning the gap. CDR1 is LGHNA, CDR2 YSLEER, per germline. CDR3 protein: CASSQERGVWETQYF. The DNA of the CDR3 is TGCGCCAGCAGCCAAGAGAGGGGGGTTTGGGAGACCCAGTACTTC.

The genes are TRBV7-9 and TRBJ2-4; either TRBD1 or TRBD2 may fit D (5 bases each). CDR3 length equals 15 residues. V was trimmed by 5 bases and J by 8 bases, leaving 19 bases between them. The germline V gene encodes CDR1 SEHNR and CDR2 FQNEAQ (reference sequence). The CDR3 is CASSPGSLGGYIQYF. Written as DNA, the CDR3 is TGTGCCAGCAGCCCAGGGTCGCTTGGAGGATACATTCAGTACTTC. Combining the CDR3 with reference TRBV7-9 and TRBJ2-4 gives the whole variable domain DTGVSQNPRHKITKRGQNVTFRCDPISEHNRLYWYRQTLGQGPEFLTYFQNEAQLEKSRLLSDRFSAERPKGSFSTLEIQRTEQGDSAMYLCASSPGSLGGYIQYFGAGTRLSVL.

In its sample, this clonotype was seen a few times. The rearrangement joins TRBV7-2 to TRBJ2-7; 12 bases line up with TRBD2. V trimming: 4 bases; J trimming: 5 bases; junction bases outside the gene matches: 6. Germline CDR1 reads SGHTA; CDR2 reads FQGNSA. This CDR3 is 15 amino acids long. CDR3 nucleotides: TGTGCCAGCAGCTCGACTAGCGGGGGCGTGCACGAGCAGTACTTC. Protein sequence: CASSSTSGGVHEQYF. The variable domain in full, with the rest retrieved from reference TRBV7-2 and TRBJ2-7, is GAGVSQSPSNKVTEKGKDVELRCDPISGHTALYWYRQSLGQGLEFLIYFQGNSAPDKSGLPSDRFSAERTGGSVSTLTIQRTQQEDSAVYLCASSSTSGGVHEQYFGPGTRLTVT.

This clonotype was seen a handful of times. This chain uses TRBV7-2 with TRBJ1-3, with D possibly TRBD1 on 5 matching bases. Germline CDR1 SGHTA, CDR2 FQGNSA. The germline V and J ends were trimmed by 5 bases and 4 bases, with 18 bases remaining between them. This CDR3 spans 16 amino acids. The CDR3 here is CASSLGSPGHGNTIYF. The DNA of the CDR3 is TGTGCCAGCAGCCTAGGGTCCCCGGGGCACGGAAACACCATATATTTT.